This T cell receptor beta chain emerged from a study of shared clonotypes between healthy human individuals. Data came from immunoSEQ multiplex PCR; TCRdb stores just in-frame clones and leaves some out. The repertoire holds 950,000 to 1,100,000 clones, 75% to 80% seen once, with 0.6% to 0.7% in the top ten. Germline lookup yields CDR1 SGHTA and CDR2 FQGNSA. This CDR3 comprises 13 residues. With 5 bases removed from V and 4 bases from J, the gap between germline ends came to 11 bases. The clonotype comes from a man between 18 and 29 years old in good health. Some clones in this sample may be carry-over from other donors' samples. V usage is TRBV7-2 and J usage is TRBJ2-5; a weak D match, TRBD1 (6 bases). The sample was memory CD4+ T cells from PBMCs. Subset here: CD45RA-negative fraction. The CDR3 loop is CASSPGVAETQYF. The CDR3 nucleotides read TGTGCCAGCAGCCCAGGGGTAGCAGAGACCCAGTACTTC.